Listed below are T cell receptor beta chains from one sample, sequenced in a study of blood T cells in healthy people across ages. In TCRdb, the 5' RACE reads were re-called with MiXCR into one record per CDR3 protein. The sample consists of 900,000 to 950,000 distinct CDR3 sequences, about 27% of them appearing once. These same data were also listed under a study on T cells of mothers and their children.

The sample was blood. All receptors come from a woman aged 35 to 49 in good health. Each CDR3 is given with its conserved first and last residue. The D gene is left open where the match is weak. The listing skips clone size in some rows; elsewhere it reads once, few, many or a size class.

V gene	J gene	D gene	clone size	CDR3 protein	CDR3 DNA
TRBV7-2	TRBJ2-5	TRBD1	.	CASSLRAPRADRAEETQYF	TGTGCCAGCAGCTTAAGAGCTCCGCGCGCGGACAGGGCCGAGGAGACCCAGTACTTC
TRBV11-2	TRBJ2-7	.	.	CASSGGRSFPYEQYF	TGTGCCAGCAGCGGCGGGCGGTCCTTCCCCTACGAGCAGTACTTC
TRBV3-1	TRBJ2-5	.	.	CASSQGNEWTQYF	TGTGCCAGCAGCCAAGGAAATGAATGGACCCAGTACTTC
TRBV7-2	TRBJ1-4	.	few	CASSSPGRGGEKLFF	TGTGCCAGCAGCTCCCCGGGGCGCGGGGGAGAAAAACTGTTTTTT
TRBV28	TRBJ2-7	TRBD2	few	CASSLAGGPHEQYF	TGTGCCAGCAGCCTAGCGGGGGGGCCCCACGAGCAGTACTTC
TRBV29-1	TRBJ2-3	.	many	CSVVTGDTQYF	TGCAGCGTTGTGACGGGAGATACGCAGTATTTT
TRBV7-2	TRBJ2-1	.	.	CASSLGAAGPTYNEQFF	TGTGCCAGTAGCTTAGGTGCGGCGGGCCCCACCTACAATGAGCAGTTCTTC
TRBV4-3	TRBJ2-4	TRBD1	many	CASSQGDRLAKNIQYF	TGCGCCAGCAGCCAAGGGGACAGACTAGCCAAAAACATTCAGTACTTC
TRBV27	TRBJ2-7	.	many	CASSPRQSLYEQYF	TGTGCCAGCAGTCCTCGACAGAGCCTCTACGAGCAGTACTTC
TRBV11-3	TRBJ2-1	.	.	CASSLGFFGNEQFF	TGTGCCAGCAGCTTAGGGTTCTTCGGCAATGAGCAGTTCTTC
TRBV20-1	TRBJ1-2	.	few	CREGTDGYTF	TGCAGGGAAGGGACCGATGGCTACACCTTC